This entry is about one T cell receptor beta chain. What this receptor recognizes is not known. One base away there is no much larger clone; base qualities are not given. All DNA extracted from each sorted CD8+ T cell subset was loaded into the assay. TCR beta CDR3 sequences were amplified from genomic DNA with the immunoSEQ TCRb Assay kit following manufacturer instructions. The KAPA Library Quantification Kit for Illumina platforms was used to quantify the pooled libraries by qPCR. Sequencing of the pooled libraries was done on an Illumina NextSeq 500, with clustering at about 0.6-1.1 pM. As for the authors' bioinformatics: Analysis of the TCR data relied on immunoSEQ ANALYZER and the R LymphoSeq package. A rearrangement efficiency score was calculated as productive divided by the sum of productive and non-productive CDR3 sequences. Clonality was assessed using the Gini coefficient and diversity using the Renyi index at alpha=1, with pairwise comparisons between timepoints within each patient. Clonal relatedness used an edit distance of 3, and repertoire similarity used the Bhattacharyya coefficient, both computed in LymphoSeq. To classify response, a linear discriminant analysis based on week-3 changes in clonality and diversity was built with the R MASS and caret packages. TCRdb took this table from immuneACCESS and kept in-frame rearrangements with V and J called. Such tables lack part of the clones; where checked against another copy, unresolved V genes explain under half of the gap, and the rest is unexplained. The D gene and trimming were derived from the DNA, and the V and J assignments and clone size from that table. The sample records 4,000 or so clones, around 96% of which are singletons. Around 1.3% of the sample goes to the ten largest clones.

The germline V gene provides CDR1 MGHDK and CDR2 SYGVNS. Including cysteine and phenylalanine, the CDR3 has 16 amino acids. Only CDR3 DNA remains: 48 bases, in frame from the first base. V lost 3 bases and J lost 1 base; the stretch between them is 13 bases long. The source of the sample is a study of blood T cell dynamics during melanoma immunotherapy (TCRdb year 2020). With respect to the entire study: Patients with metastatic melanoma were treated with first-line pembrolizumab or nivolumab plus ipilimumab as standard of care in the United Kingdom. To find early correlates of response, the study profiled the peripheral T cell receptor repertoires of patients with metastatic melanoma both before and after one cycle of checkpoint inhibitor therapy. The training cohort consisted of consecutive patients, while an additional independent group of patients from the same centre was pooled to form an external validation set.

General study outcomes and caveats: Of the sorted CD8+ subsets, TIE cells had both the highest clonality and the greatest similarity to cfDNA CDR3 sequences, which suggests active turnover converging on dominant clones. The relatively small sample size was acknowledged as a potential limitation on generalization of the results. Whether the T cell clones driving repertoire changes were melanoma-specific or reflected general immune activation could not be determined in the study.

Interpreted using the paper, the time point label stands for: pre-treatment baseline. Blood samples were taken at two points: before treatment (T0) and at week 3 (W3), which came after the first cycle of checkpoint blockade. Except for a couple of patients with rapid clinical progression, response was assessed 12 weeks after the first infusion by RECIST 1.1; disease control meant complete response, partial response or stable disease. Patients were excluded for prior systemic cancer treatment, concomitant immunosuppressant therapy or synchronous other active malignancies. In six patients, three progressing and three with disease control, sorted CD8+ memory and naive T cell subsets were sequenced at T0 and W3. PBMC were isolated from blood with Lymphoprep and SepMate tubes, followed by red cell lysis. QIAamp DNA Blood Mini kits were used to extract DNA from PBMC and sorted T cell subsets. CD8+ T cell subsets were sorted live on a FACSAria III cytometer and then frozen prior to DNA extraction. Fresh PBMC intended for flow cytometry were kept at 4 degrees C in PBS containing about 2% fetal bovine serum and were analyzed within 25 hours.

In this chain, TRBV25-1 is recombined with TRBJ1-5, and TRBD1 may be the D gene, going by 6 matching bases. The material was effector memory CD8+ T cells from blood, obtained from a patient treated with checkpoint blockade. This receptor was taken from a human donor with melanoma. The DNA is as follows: TGTGCCAGCAGTGATTCAGGGGAATTGAGCAATCAGCCCCAGCATTTT. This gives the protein CASSDSGELSNQPQHF.